The next 24 T cell receptor beta chains were all read from a single sample in a study of T cells in narcolepsy. Libraries were prepared by immunoSEQ multiplex PCR; TCRdb keeps only in-frame clonotypes and omits some of them. The data show 27,000 or so clones, with 75% to 85% seen just once and under 1.4% held by the top ten. The sequencing sample was made of CD45RA- memory CD4+ T cells from PBMCs. These receptors came from a human donor with narcolepsy.

V is TRBV4-1 and J is TRBJ1-5; D remains ambiguous. CDR1 and CDR2 from the germline V gene are MGHRA and YSYEKL. Trimming took 4 bases from V and 2 from J, leaving 6 bases between them. The CDR3 is 13 residues long. The CDR3 nucleotides are TGCGCCAGCAGCCTCCCGGGCAATCAGCCCCAGCATTTT. It yields the protein CASSLPGNQPQHF.

CDR3: CASSRTGNSYEQYF. The CDR3 bases are TGTGCCAGCAGCCGGACAGGCAATTCCTACGAGCAGTACTTC. This sequence joins TRBV11-2 and TRBJ2-7; 7 nucleotides align to TRBD1. This CDR3 region has 14 residues. Looked up from germline, CDR1 is SGHAT and CDR2 is FQNNGV. J was trimmed by 1 base and V by 5 bases; bases with no gene match: 5.

This chain uses TRBV18 with TRBJ2-5; D is uncertain. With 1 base removed from V and 5 bases from J, the gap between germline ends came to 11 bases. This CDR3 has 14 amino acids. The germline V gene encodes CDR1 KGHSH and CDR2 LQKENI. CDR3 nucleotide sequence: TGTGCCAGCTCACCACGCCCAAGGCAGGAGACCCAGTACTTC. Amino acid sequence: CASSPRPRQETQYF.

This sequence joins TRBV11-2 and TRBJ2-1, with no clear D. Germline CDR1 SGHAT, CDR2 FQNNGV. This CDR3 is 16 amino acids long. V was clipped by 2 bases and J by 4 bases, with 15 bases between them. The CDR3 DNA is TGTGCCAGCAGCTTAACTAACACGCTCTTTTACAATGAGCAGTTCTTC. It yields the protein CASSLTNTLFYNEQFF. The full variable domain, rest sourced from reference TRBV11-2 and TRBJ2-1, is EAGVAQSPRYKIIEKRQSVAFWCNPISGHATLYWYQQILGQGPKLLIQFQNNGVVDDSQLPKDRFSAERLKGVDSTLKIQPAKLEDSAVYLCASSLTNTLFYNEQFFGPGTRLTVL.

V usage is TRBV2 and J usage is TRBJ2-1; unclear D gene. CDR1 is SNHLY, CDR2 FYNNEI, per germline. V lost 2 bases to trimming and J lost 11 bases, with 16 bases between them. There are 14 residues in the CDR3. The CDR3 loop reads CASSESRPTGKQFF. The CDR3 DNA reads TGTGCCAGCAGTGAAAGTCGGCCCACCGGAAAGCAGTTCTTC.

The chain links TRBV20-1 to TRBJ1-3; D is undetermined. CDR1 and CDR2 (germline): DFQATT, SNEGSKA (reference sequence). The CDR3 contains 11 residues. The V gene lost 3 bases and the J gene lost 2 bases, with 2 bases spanning the gap. The chain's CDR3 is CSARAGNTIYF. CDR3 nucleotides: TGCAGTGCTAGGGCTGGAAACACCATATATTTT.

This sequence joins TRBV11-2 and TRBJ2-7; D possibly corresponds to TRBD1 (5 bases). Germline V gene sequence: CDR1 SGHAT, CDR2 FQNNGV. Trimming took off 1 base at V and 0 bases at J, with 10 bases between the two ends. The CDR3 consists of 15 residues. The CDR3 loop reads CASSLVGRDSYEQYF. The CDR3, as DNA: TGTGCCAGCAGCTTAGTTGGCAGGGACTCCTACGAGCAGTACTTC.

The chain couples TRBV11-2 to TRBJ1-1, with D possibly matching TRBD1 (6 bases). The CDR3 has 13 residues. Deletions cut 5 bases from V and 8 bases from J, with 15 bases between. CDR1 is SGHAT and CDR2 is FQNNGV in the germline V gene. The CDR3 sequence is CASSHPGTTEAFF. Written as DNA, the CDR3 is TGTGCCAGCAGCCACCCCGGGACAACAGAAGCTTTCTTT.

V gene TRBV5-1 combines with J gene TRBJ2-1; 11 bases fit TRBD2. This CDR3 has 15 amino acids. CDR1 and CDR2 (germline): SGHRS, YFSETQ. With 6 bases clipped from V and 6 bases from J, the junction kept 8 bases outside the gene matches. The CDR3 loop is CASNTGTSGSNEQFF. For the CDR3, the DNA is TGCGCCAGCAACACCGGGACTAGCGGTTCCAATGAGCAGTTCTTC.

This chain's CDR3 is CASSTGPNTEAFF. The DNA of the CDR3 is TGCGCCAGCAGCACAGGGCCGAACACTGAAGCTTTCTTT. V is TRBV5-1 and J is TRBJ1-1; a possible D gene is TRBD1 (6 bases). The V gene's germline CDR1 is SGHRS and CDR2 YFSETQ. The CDR3 has 13 amino acids. V was pared by 4 bases and J by 1 base, with 8 bases between.

V gene TRBV18 combines with J gene TRBJ2-5; TRBD2 matches 8 bases. J gave up 5 bases and V 2 bases, and 7 bases lay outside the gene matches. Germline V gives CDR1 KGHSH, CDR2 LQKENI. The CDR3 extends over 15 amino acids. The CDR3 region is CASSPDGLALETQYF. The CDR3 bases are TGTGCCAGCTCACCAGATGGACTAGCCCTTGAGACCCAGTACTTC.

The rearrangement links TRBV2 to TRBJ2-7; D uncertain. CDR1 SNHLY and CDR2 FYNNEI come from the germline V gene. The CDR3 loop spans 14 amino acids. V gave up 3 bases and J gave up 0 bases, with 9 bases separating them. CDR3 sequence (DNA): TGTGCCAGCAGTGAGATGGGTTTCTCCTACGAGCAGTACTTC. It codes for CASSEMGFSYEQYF.

The chain links TRBV5-4 to TRBJ1-1, with TRBD1 identical over 7 bases. The germline CDR1 and CDR2 sequences are SGHNT and YYREEE (reference sequence). This CDR3 region has 15 residues. Trimming cost V 2 bases and J 0 bases; bases outside gene matches: 4. The CDR3: CASSFNRGMNTEAFF. CDR3 nucleotide sequence: TGTGCCAGCAGCTTTAACAGGGGAATGAACACTGAAGCTTTCTTT.

The chain employs TRBV7-2 and TRBJ1-6; 7 bases map to TRBD1. Germline assignment: CDR1 SGHTA and CDR2 FQGNSA. V gave up 5 bases and J gave up 7 bases; unmatched junction bases: 8. The CDR3 spans 15 residues. The CDR3 sequence: CASSPWTGANSPLHF. CDR3 in DNA: TGTGCCAGCAGCCCATGGACAGGAGCGAATTCACCCCTCCACTTT.

The chain couples TRBV12-5 to TRBJ1-4, with a weak D call TRBD1 (5 bases). Germline CDR1 is LGHNT and CDR2 is FRNRAP. This CDR3 comprises 14 residues. Trimming removed 11 bases from V and 0 bases from J, with 13 bases in between. CDR3 region: CAGQWTTTNEKLFF. The CDR3 DNA reads as TGTGCTGGACAATGGACCACAACTAATGAAAAACTGTTTTTT.

V and J are TRBV5-1 and TRBJ2-1, with TRBD1 as a possible D gene (5 bases). The germline CDR1 and CDR2 sequences are SGHRS and YFSETQ. The CDR3 is 16 residues long. With 0 bases removed from V and 6 bases from J, the gap between germline ends came to 16 bases. CDR3 in DNA: TGCGCCAGCAGCTTGGCCCGACCCTCCCAGGGCAATGAGCAGTTCTTC. Its protein product is CASSLARPSQGNEQFF.

The V and J genes are TRBV27 and TRBJ1-1; D call uncertain. V lost 5 bases and J 3 bases, leaving 16 bases between the germline ends. The CDR3 spans 15 residues. The germline CDR1 and CDR2 sequences are MNHEY and SMNVEV (reference sequence). CDR3: CASSPGRGGDTEAFF. The CDR3 region has the DNA TGTGCCAGCAGTCCCGGACGGGGAGGTGACACTGAAGCTTTCTTT.

The rearrangement links TRBV10-1 to TRBJ1-2; D perhaps matches TRBD1 (6 bases). The CDR3 has 15 amino acids. Trimming stripped 2 bases from V and 5 bases from J, with 15 bases between. Germline loops: CDR1 WNHNN, CDR2 SYGVQD (reference sequence). In DNA, the CDR3 is TGCGCCAGCAGTGAGCCGGGGGCTCTTTTTTATGGCTACACCTTC. Protein: CASSEPGALFYGYTF.

This chain links TRBV5-5 with TRBJ2-2, with 7 positions matching TRBD1. Germline V gene data show CDR1 as SGHKS and CDR2 as YYEKEE (reference sequence). This CDR3 comprises 14 residues. V shed 5 bases and J 1 base; nucleotides not matched to a gene: 2. CDR3 loop: CASRRTGNTGELFF. The CDR3 DNA sequence: TGTGCCAGCAGAAGGACAGGGAACACCGGGGAGCTGTTTTTT.

The chain uses TRBV5-4 and TRBJ2-7; 11 nucleotides agree with TRBD2. The V and J ends lost 4 bases and 11 bases, in that order; junction bases with no gene match: 11. Germline V lookup: CDR1 SGHNT, CDR2 YYREEE (reference sequence). This CDR3 has 14 amino acids. The CDR3 protein is CASSLSGLAGGEYF. DNA of the CDR3: TGTGCCAGCAGCCTTAGTGGGCTAGCGGGAGGAGAGTACTTC.

The chain carries TRBV18 and TRBJ1-1; D remains unclear. V dropped 6 bases and J dropped 0 bases, with 14 bases sitting between them. The CDR3 loop spans 15 amino acids. CDR1 and CDR2 from the germline V gene are KGHSH and LQKENI. CDR3 protein: CASSPESNLNTEAFF. CDR3 in DNA: TGTGCCAGCTCGCCCGAATCTAACTTGAACACTGAAGCTTTCTTT.

The gene calls are TRBV5-4 and TRBJ2-1; 8 positions agree with TRBD1. Germline lookup yields CDR1 SGHNT and CDR2 YYREEE (reference sequence). V was pared by 3 bases and J by 2 bases, with 4 bases of the junction left unmatched. The CDR3 runs to 15 residues. The CDR3 sequence is CASSSTGGTYNEQFF. The CDR3 DNA follows: TGTGCCAGCAGCTCCACAGGGGGTACCTACAATGAGCAGTTCTTC.

The V gene is TRBV14, the J gene TRBJ2-3; weak D call: TRBD2 (7 bases). CDR1 and CDR2 (germline): SGHDN, FVKESK. The CDR3 length is 16 residues. Trimming removed 1 base at V and 6 bases at J, with 17 bases between. CDR3 sequence (DNA): TGTGCCAGCAGCCAAGGGTCTGGCGGGGGCAGGGATACGCAGTATTTT. It encodes CASSQGSGGGRDTQYF.

The chain carries TRBV20-1 and TRBJ2-5; D is unresolved. The germline V gene encodes CDR1 DFQATT and CDR2 SNEGSKA (reference sequence). The V and J ends lost 6 bases and 5 bases respectively, with 7 bases between them. This CDR3 is 10 amino acids long. Written as DNA, the CDR3 is TGCAGTGCCGCGAGGGAGACCCAGTACTTC. It encodes CSAARETQYF.